This TCR beta chain was documented in a study of esophageal squamous cell carcinoma under preoperative chemotherapy. Noted time point: after preoperative PTX-NDP chemotherapy. As regards this clonotype: The target antigen is unknown.

Study findings and constraints: After paclitaxel-nedaplatin, abundant clones were more likely to contract than amplify.

TCRdb recomputed calls from the PCR reads with MiXCR, one row per CDR3 protein. The sample consists of 34,000 or so distinct CDR3 sequences, around half of them appearing once. This sample was obtained from a patient given preoperative chemotherapy. The sequence was collected from a human donor with esophageal squamous cell carcinoma. The donor label of this sample is uncertain.

CDR3 protein: CASRDDRGTNYGYTF. As DNA, the CDR3 is TGTGCCAGCAGGGACGACAGGGGTACTAACTATGGCTACACCTTC. This chain links TRBV6-1 with TRBJ1-2; 8 nucleotides line up with TRBD1. The CDR3 is 15 amino acids. From germline, CDR1 is MNHNS and CDR2 SASEGT. V trimming: 6 bases; J trimming: 0 bases; junction bases outside the gene matches: 6.